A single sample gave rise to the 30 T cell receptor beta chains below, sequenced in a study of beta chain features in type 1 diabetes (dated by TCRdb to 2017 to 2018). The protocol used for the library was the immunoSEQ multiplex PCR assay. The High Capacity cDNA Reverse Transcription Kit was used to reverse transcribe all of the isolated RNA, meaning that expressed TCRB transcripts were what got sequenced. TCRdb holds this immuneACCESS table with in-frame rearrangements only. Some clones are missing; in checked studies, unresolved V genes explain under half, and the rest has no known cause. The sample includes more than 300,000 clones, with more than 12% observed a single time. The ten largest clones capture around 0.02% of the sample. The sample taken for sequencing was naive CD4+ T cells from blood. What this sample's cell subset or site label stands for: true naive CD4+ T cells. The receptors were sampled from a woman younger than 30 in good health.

In DNA form, the CDR3 reads TGTGCCAGCAGTTTATTCGGGACTAGCGGAACCAATGAGCAGTTCTTC. This codes for CASSLFGTSGTNEQFF. The chain has TRBV27 and TRBJ2-1, with 11 bases matching TRBD2. CDR1 and CDR2 from the germline V gene are MNHEY and SMNVEV (reference sequence). CDR3 length equals 16 residues. The V segment lost 1 base and the J segment 6 bases; nucleotides outside the gene matches: 5.

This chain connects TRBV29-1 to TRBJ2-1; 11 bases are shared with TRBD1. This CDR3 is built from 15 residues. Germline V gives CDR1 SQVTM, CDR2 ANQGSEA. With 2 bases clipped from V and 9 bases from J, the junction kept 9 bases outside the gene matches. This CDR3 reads CSVEMDRGRSSEQFF. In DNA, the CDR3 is TGCAGCGTTGAAATGGACAGGGGGCGAAGTAGTGAGCAGTTCTTC.

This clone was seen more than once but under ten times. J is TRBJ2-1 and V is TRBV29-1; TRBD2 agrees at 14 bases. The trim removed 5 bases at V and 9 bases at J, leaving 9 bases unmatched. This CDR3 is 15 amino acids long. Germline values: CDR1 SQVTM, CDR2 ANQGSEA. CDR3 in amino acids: CSVIGTSGSASEQFF. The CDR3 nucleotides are TGCAGCGTTATAGGGACTAGCGGGAGTGCTAGTGAGCAGTTCTTC.

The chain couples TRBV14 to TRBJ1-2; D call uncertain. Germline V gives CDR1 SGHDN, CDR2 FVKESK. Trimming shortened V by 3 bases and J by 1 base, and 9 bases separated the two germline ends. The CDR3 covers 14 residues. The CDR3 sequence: CASSQRRSNYGYTF. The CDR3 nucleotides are TGTGCCAGCAGCCAGAGGAGGAGTAACTATGGCTACACCTTC.

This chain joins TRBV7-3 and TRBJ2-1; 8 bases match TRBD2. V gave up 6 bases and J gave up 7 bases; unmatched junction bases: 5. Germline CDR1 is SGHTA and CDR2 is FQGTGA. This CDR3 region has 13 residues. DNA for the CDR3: TGTGCCAGCAGTTCGGGACTAGAAAATGAGCAGTTCTTC. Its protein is CASSSGLENEQFF.

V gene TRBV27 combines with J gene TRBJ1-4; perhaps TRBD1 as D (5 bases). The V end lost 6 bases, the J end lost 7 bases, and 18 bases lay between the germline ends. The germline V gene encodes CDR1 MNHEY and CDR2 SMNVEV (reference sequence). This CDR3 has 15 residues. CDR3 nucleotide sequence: TGTGCCAGCAGCCCGATTGCGGGGCCTCGTGAAAAACTGTTTTTT. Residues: CASSPIAGPREKLFF.

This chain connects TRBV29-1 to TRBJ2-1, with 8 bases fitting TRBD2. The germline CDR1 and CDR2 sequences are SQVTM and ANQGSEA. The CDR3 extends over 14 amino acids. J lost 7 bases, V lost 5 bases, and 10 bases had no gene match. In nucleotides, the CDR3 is TGCAGCGTTCTTCCGGGGGGGAGGGGGAATGAGCAGTTCTTC. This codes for CSVLPGGRGNEQFF.

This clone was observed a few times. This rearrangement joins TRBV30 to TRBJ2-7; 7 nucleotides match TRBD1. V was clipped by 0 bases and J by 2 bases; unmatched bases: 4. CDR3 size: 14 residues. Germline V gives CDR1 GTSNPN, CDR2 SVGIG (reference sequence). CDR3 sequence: CAWSVRDRAYEQYF. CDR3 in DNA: TGTGCCTGGAGTGTACGGGACAGAGCCTACGAGCAGTACTTC.

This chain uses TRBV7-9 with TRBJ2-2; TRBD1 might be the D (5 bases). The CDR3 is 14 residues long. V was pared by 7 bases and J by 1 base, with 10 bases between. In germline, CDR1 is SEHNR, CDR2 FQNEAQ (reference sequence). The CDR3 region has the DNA TGTGCCAGCATCTCCCAGGGGAACACCGGGGAGCTGTTTTTT. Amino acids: CASISQGNTGELFF.

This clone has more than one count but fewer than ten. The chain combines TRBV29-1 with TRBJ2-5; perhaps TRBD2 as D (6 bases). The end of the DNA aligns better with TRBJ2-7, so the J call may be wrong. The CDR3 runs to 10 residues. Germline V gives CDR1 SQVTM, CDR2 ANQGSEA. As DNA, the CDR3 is TGCAGCGGGGGGGACTACGAGCAGTACTTC. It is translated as CSGGDYEQYF.

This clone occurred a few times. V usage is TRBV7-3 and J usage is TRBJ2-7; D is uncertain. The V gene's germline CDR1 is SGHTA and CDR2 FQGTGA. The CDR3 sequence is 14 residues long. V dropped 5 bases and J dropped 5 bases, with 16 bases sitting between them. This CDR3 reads CASSPRNNPNEQYF. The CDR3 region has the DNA TGTGCCAGCAGCCCCAGGAACAACCCCAACGAGCAGTACTTC.

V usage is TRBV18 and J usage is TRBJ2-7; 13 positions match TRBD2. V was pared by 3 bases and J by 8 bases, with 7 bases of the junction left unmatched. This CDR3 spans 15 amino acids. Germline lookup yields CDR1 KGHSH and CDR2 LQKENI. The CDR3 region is CASSPTGTSGIQQYF. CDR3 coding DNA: TGTGCCAGCTCACCTACCGGGACTAGCGGGATTCAGCAGTACTTC.

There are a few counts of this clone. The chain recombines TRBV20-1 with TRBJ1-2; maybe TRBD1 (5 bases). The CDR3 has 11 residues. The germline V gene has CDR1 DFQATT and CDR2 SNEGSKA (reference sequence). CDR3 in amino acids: CIGFRDYGYTF. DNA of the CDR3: TGCATTGGATTCAGGGACTATGGCTACACCTTC.

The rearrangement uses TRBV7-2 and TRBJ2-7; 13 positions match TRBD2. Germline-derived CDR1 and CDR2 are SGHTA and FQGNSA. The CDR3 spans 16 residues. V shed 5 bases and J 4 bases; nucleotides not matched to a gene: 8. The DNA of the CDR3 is TGTGCCAGCAGCCCCTGGGGACTAGCGGGATTGTACGAGCAGTACTTC. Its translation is CASSPWGLAGLYEQYF. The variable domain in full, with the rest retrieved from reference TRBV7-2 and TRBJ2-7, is GAGVSQSPSNKVTEKGKDVELRCDPISGHTALYWYRQSLGQGLEFLIYFQGNSAPDKSGLPSDRFSAERTGGSVSTLTIQRTQQEDSAVYLCASSPWGLAGLYEQYFGPGTRLTVT.

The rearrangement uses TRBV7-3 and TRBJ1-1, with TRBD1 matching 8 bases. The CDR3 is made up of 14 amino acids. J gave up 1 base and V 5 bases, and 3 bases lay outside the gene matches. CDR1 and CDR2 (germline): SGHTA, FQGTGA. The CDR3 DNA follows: TGTGCCAGCAGCGCCACAGGGGGGAACACTGAAGCTTTCTTT. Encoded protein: CASSATGGNTEAFF.

DNA of the CDR3: TGTGCCACCAGCAGAGAGGCTAGCGGGGACTACAATGAGCAGTTCTTC. Translated: CATSREASGDYNEQFF. The J gene is TRBJ2-1, the V gene TRBV15, with 9 bases identical to TRBD2. The CDR3 has 16 residues. The ends lost 0 bases at V and 3 bases at J; junction bases unmatched: 3. Germline assignment: CDR1 LNHNV and CDR2 YYDKDF (reference sequence).

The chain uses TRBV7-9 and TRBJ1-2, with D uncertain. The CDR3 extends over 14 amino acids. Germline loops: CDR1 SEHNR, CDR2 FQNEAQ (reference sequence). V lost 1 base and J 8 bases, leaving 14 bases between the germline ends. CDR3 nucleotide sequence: TGTGCCAGCAGCTTAGAAGGACTCCCCTGGGGCTACACCTTC. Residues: CASSLEGLPWGYTF. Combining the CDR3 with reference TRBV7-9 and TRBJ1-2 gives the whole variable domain DTGVSQNPRHKITKRGQNVTFRCDPISEHNRLYWYRQTLGQGPEFLTYFQNEAQLEKSRLLSDRFSAERPKGSFSTLEIQRTEQGDSAMYLCASSLEGLPWGYTFGSGTRLTVV.

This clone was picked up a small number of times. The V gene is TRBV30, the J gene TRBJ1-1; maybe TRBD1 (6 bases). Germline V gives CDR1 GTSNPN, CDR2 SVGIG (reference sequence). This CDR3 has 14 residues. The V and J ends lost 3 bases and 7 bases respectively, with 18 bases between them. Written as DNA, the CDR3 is TGTGCCTGGAGCAGGGACACCGTGAGAGGTGAAGCTTTCTTT. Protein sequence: CAWSRDTVRGEAFF. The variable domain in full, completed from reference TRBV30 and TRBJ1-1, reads SQTIHQWPATLVQPVGSPLSLECTVEGTSNPNLYWYRQAAGRGLQLLFYSVGIGQISSEVPQNLSASRPQDRQFILSSKKLLLSDSGFYLCAWSRDTVRGEAFFGQGTRLTVV.

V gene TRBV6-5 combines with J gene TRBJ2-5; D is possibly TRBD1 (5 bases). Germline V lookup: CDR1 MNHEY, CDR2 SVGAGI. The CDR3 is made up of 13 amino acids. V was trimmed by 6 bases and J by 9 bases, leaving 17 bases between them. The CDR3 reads CASRQGGYLAQYF. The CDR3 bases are TGTGCCAGCAGGCAGGGTGGTTATTTGGCCCAGTACTTC.

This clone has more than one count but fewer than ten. The CDR3 reads CASSAQQGSEQYF. The DNA of the CDR3 is TGTGCCAGCAGCGCCCAACAGGGGTCGGAGCAGTACTTC. The chain is built from TRBV5-4 and TRBJ2-7; 7 bases are shared with TRBD1. Germline loops: CDR1 SGHNT, CDR2 YYREEE (reference sequence). The CDR3 consists of 13 residues. The ends lost 4 bases at V and 7 bases at J; junction bases unmatched: 8.

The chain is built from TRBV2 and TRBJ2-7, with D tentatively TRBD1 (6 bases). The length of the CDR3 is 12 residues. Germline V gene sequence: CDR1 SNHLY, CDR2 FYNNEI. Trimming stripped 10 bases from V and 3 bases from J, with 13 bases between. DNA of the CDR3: TGTGCCATCCACCGGGACATCTACGAGCAGTACTTC. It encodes CAIHRDIYEQYF.

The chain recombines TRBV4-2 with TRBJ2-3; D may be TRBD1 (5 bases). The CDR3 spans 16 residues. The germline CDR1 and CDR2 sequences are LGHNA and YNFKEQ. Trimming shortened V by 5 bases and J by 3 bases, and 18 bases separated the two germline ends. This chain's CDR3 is CASSDRGLELTDTQYF. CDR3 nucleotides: TGTGCCAGCAGCGATAGGGGTTTAGAGTTAACAGATACGCAGTATTTT.

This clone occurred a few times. The CDR3 DNA reads as TGTGCCAGCAGCTCGGGGGACAGGGCTTCCACCTTC. Protein: CASSSGDRASTF. V is TRBV7-9 and J is TRBJ1-2; TRBD1 agrees at 9 bases. The CDR3 is 12 amino acids. The J segment lost 13 bases and the V segment lost 4 bases, leaving 7 bases of the junction unmatched. Per the germline V gene, CDR1 is SEHNR and CDR2 is FQNEAQ (reference sequence).

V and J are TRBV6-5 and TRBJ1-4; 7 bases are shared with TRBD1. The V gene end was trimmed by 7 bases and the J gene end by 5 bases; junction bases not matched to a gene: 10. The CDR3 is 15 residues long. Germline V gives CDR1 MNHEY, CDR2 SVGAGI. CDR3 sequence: CASTQGGAGNEKLFF. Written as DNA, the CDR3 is TGTGCCAGCACCCAGGGGGGCGCAGGGAATGAAAAACTGTTTTTT.

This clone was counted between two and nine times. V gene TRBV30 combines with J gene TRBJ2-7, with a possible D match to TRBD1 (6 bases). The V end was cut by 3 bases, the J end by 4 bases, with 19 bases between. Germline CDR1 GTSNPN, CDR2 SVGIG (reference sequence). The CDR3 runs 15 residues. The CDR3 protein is CAWRTGRDGMYEQYF. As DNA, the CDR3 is TGTGCCTGGAGGACAGGCCGGGACGGCATGTACGAGCAGTACTTC.

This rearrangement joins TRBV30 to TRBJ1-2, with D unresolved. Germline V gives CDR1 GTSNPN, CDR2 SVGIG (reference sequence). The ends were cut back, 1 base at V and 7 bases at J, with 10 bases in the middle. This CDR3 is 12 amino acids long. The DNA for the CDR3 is TGTGCCTGGAGTGCTACAGTGGGTGGCTACACCTTC. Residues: CAWSATVGGYTF. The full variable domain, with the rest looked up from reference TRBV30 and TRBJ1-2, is SQTIHQWPATLVQPVGSPLSLECTVEGTSNPNLYWYRQAAGRGLQLLFYSVGIGQISSEVPQNLSASRPQDRQFILSSKKLLLSDSGFYLCAWSATVGGYTFGSGTRLTVV.

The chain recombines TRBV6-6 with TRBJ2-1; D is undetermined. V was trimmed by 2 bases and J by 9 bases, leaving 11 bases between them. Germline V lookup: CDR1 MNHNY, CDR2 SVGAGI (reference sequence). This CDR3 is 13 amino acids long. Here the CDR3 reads CASSYGPESEQFF. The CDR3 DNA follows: TGTGCCAGCAGTTACGGGCCTGAGAGTGAGCAGTTCTTC.

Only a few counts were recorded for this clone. CDR3 DNA sequence: TGTGCCAGCAACTCCGGGACAGTAAGTGAGCAGTTCTTC. Translated, it gives CASNSGTVSEQFF. The chain joins TRBV9 to TRBJ2-1; the match to TRBD1 covers 7 bases. The CDR3 spans 13 residues. Per the germline V gene, CDR1 is SGDLS and CDR2 is YYNGEE. Trimming removed 6 bases from V and 9 bases from J; junction bases left unmatched: 9. Drawing the rest from reference TRBV9 and TRBJ2-1, the complete variable domain is DSGVTQTPKHLITATGQRVTLRCSPRSGDLSVYWYQQSLDQGLQFLIQYYNGEERAKGNILERFSAQQFPDLHSELNLSSLELGDSALYFCASNSGTVSEQFFGPGTRLTVL.

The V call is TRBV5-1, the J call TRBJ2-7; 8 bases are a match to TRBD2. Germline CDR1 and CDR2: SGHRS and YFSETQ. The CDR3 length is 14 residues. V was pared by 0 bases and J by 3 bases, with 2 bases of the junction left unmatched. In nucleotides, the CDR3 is TGCGCCAGCAGCTTGGAAGCGGGAGTCTACGAGCAGTACTTC. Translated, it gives CASSLEAGVYEQYF.

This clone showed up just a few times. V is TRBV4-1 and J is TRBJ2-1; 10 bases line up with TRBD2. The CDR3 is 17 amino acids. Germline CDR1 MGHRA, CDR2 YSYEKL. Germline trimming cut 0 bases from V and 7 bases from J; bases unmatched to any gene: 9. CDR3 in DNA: TGCGCCAGCAGCCAAGACCTAGCGGGAGCGCTGGGGAATGAGCAGTTCTTC. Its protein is CASSQDLAGALGNEQFF.